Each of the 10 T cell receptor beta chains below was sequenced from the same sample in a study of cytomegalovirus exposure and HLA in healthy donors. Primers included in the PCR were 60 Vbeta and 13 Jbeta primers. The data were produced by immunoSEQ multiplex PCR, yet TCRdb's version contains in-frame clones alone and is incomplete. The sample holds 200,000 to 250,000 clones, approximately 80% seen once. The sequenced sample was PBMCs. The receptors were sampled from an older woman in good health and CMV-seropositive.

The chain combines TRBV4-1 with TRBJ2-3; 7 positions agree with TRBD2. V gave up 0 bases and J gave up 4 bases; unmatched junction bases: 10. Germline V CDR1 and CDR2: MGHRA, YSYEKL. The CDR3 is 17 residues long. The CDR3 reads CASSQDPLGRDSDTQYF. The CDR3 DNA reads TGCGCCAGCAGCCAAGACCCTTTGGGGAGGGACTCAGATACGCAGTATTTT.

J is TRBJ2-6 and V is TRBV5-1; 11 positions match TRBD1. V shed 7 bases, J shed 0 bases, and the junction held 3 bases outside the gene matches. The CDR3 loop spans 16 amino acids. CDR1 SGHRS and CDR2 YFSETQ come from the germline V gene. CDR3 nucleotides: TGCGCCAGCGGACAGGGGGCGAGCTCTGGGGCCAACGTCCTGACTTTC. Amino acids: CASGQGASSGANVLTF. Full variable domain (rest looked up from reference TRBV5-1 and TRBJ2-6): KAGVTQTPRYLIKTRGQQVTLSCSPISGHRSVSWYQQTPGQGLQFLFEYFSETQRNKGNFPGRFSGRQFSNSRSEMNVSTLELGDSALYLCASGQGASSGANVLTFGAGSRLTVL.

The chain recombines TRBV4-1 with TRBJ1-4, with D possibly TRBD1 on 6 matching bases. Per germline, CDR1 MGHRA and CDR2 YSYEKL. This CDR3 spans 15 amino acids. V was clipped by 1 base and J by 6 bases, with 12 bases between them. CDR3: CASSQGQGSYEKLFF. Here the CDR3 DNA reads TGCGCCAGCAGCCAAGGCCAGGGGTCGTATGAAAAACTGTTTTTT.

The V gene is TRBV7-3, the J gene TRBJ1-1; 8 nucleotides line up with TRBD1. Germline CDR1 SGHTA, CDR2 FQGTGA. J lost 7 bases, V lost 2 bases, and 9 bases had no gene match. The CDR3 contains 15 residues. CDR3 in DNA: TGTGCCAGCAGCTTATCCGGACAGGGTTTTGATGAAGCTTTCTTT. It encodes CASSLSGQGFDEAFF.

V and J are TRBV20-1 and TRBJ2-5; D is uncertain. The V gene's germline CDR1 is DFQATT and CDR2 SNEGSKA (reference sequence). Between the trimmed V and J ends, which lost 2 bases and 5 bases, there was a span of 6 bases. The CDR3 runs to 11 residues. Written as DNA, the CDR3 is TGCAGTGCTAGATATCTCGAGACCCAGTACTTC. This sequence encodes CSARYLETQYF.

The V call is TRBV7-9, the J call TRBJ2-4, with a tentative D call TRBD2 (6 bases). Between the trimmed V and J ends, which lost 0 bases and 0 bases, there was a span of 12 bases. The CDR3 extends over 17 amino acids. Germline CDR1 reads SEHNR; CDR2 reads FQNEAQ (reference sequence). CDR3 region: CASSLARGGLAKNIQYF. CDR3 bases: TGTGCCAGCAGCTTAGCGCGTGGAGGGTTAGCCAAAAACATTCAGTACTTC.

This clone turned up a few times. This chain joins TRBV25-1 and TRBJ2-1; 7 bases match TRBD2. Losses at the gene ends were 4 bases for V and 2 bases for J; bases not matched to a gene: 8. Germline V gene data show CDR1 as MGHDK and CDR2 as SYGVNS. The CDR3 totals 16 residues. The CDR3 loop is CASSGFSGITYNEQFF. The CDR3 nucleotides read TGTGCCAGCAGTGGATTCAGCGGGATAACCTACAATGAGCAGTTCTTC.

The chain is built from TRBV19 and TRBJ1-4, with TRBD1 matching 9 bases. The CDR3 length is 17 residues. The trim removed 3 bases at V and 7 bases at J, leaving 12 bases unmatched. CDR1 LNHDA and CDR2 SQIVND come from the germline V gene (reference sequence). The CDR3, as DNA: TGTGCCAGTAGTATCGGGACAGGGATGGTTCTTGTTGAAAAACTGTTTTTT. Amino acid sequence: CASSIGTGMVLVEKLFF. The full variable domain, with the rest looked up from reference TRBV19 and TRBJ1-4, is DGGITQSPKYLFRKEGQNVTLSCEQNLNHDAMYWYRQDPGQGLRLIYYSQIVNDFQKGDIAEGYSVSREKKESFPLTVTSAQKNPTAFYLCASSIGTGMVLVEKLFFGSGTQLSVL.

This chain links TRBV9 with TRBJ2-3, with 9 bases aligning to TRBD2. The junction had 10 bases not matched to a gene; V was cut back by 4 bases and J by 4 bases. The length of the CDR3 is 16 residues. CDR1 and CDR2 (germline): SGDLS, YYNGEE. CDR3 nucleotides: TGTGCCAGCAGCACCTTAGCGGGAGTTGGGTCAGATACGCAGTATTTT. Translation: CASSTLAGVGSDTQYF.

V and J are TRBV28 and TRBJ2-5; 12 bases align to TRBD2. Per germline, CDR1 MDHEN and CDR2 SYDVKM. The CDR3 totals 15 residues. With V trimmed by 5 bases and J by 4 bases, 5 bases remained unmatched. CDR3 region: CASSRPGLAGETQYF. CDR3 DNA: TGTGCCAGCAGTCGGCCGGGACTAGCGGGAGAGACCCAGTACTTC.